This T cell receptor beta chain is drawn from a study of metastatic and nonmetastatic thyroid tumors. Study-wide results and limits: When malignant thyroid tumors were compared with benign nodules, TCR beta diversity was reportedly significantly higher in the malignant tumors. This held in both blood and tumor samples.

Germline CDR1 and CDR2: MNHEY and SVGAGI. The CDR3 is made up of 13 amino acids. V lost 0 bases and J 5 bases, leaving 8 bases between the germline ends. This clone showed up just a few times. Its antigen is not known. TCRdb reprocessed the PCR reads via MiXCR. Here the sample spans 25,000 to 35,000 clones, 30% being singletons. Every patient was untreated before thyroid surgery. The V gene is TRBV6-5, the J gene TRBJ2-7; tentatively, D is TRBD1 (5 bases). The TCR originated in a female donor with papillary thyroid cancer or a benign thyroid nodule (not recorded which). Some clones in this sample may be carry-over from other donors' samples. Sequenced input: blood. CDR3 nucleotide sequence: TGTGCCAGCAGTTACTCGGGGCTTAACGAGCAGTACTTC. It encodes CASSYSGLNEQYF.